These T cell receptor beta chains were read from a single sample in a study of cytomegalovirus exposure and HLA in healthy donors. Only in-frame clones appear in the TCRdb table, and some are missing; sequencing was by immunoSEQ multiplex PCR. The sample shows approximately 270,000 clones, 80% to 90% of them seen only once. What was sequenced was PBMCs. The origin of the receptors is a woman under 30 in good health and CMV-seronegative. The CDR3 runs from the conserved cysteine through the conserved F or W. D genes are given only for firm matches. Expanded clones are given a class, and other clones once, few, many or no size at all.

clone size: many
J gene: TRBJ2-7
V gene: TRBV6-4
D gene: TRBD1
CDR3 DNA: TGTGCCAGCAGTGAGGGAACAGGGGGCTACGAGCAGTACTTC
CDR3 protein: CASSEGTGGYEQYF

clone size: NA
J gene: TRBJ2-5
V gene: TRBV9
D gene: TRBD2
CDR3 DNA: TGTGCCAGCGGGGGAGGACTAGCAGTACGAGAGACCCAGTACTTC
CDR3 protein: CASGGGLAVRETQYF

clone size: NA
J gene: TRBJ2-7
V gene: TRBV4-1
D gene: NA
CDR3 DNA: TGCGCCAGCAGCCAAGATCCTAGCGCTACCTACGAGCAGTACTTC
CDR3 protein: CASSQDPSATYEQYF

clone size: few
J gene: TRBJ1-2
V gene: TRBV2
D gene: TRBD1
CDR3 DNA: TGTGCCAGCAGGTGGGAAGGGACAGTTAACTATGGCTACACCTTC
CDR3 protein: CASRWEGTVNYGYTF

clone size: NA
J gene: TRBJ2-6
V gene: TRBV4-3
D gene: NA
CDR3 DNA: TGCGCCAGCAGCGCCCAGGTCGCTGGGGCCAACGTCCTGACTTTC
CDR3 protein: CASSAQVAGANVLTF

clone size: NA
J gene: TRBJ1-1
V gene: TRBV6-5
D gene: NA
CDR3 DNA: TGTGCCAGCAGTTACTCGGGAGGGGAGGGTTATACTGAAGCTTTCTTT
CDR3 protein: CASSYSGGEGYTEAFF

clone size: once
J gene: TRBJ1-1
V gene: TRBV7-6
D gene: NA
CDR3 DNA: TGTGCCAGCAGCCGGGGGGGGCAGGGAGACATCACTGAAGCTTTCTTT
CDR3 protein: CASSRGGQGDITEAFF

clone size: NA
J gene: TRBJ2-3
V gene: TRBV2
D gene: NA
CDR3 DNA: TGTGCCAGCAGTACGGTCTCCACAGATACGCAGTATTTT
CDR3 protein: CASSTVSTDTQYF

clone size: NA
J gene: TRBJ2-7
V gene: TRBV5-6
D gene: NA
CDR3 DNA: TGTGCCAGCAGCCTGGGTCCTGAGGTTGGCGAGCAGTACTTC
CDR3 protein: CASSLGPEVGEQYF

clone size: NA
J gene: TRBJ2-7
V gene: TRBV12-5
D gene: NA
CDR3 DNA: TGTGCTAGTGGGTTCATAAGCGGATACGAGCAGTACTTC
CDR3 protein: CASGFISGYEQYF

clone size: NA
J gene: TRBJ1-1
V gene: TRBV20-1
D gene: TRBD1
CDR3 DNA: TGCAGTGCTAGGAGGGCAGGGGGAGCTTTCTTT
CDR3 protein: CSARRAGGAFF

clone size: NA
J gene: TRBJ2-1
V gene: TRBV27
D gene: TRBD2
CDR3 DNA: TGTGCCAGCAGCCCTCAAGCGACTAGCGGGACCCACAATGAGCAGTTCTTC
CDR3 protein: CASSPQATSGTHNEQFF

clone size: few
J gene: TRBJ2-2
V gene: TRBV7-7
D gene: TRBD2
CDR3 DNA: TGTGCCAGCAAAGGACTAGCGGGCACCGGGGAGCTGTTTTTT
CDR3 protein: CASKGLAGTGELFF

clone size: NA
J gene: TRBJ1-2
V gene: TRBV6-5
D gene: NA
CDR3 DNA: TGTGCCAGCAGCACTGCTTCGACAGGCGGCGGCTACACCTTC
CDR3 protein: CASSTASTGGGYTF

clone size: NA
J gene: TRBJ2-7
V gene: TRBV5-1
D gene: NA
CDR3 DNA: TGCGCCAGCAGCTTGGAGGCGGTTACCTACGAGCAGTACTTC
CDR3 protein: CASSLEAVTYEQYF

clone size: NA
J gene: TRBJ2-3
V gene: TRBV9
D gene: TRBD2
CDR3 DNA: TGTGCCAGCAGCCTTAGGACTAGCGGGGGCGCAGATACGCAGTATTTT
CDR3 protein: CASSLRTSGGADTQYF

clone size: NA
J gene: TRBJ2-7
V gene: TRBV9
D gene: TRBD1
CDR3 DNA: TGTGCCAGCAGCGTAGAACAGGGGTACACCTACGAGCAGTACTTC
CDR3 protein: CASSVEQGYTYEQYF

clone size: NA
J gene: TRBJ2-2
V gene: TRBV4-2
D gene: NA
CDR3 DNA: TGTGCCAGCAGCCAAGACAGGGTCCCCGGGGAGCTGTTTTTT
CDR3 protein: CASSQDRVPGELFF

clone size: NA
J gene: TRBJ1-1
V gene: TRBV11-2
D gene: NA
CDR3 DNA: TGTGCCAGCCACTACGAAATGAACACTGAAGCTTTCTTT
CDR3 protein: CASHYEMNTEAFF

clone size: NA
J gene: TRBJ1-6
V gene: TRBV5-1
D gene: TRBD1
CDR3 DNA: TGCGCCAGCAGCTTGACAGGGGATTCACCCCTCCACTTT
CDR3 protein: CASSLTGDSPLHF

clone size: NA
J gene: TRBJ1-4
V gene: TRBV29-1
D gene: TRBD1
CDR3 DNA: TGCAGCGGCCTAACAGGGGCTGGGAGTGAAAAACTGTTTTTT
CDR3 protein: CSGLTGAGSEKLFF

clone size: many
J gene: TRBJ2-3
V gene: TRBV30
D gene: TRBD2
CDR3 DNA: TGTGCCTGGGCAGGACACGCGGGAGGCACAGATACGCAGTATTTT
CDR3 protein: CAWAGHAGGTDTQYF

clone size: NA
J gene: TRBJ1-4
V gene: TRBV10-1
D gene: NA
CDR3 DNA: TGCGCCAGCAGTGGCAGTAATGAAAAACTGTTTTTT
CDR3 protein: CASSGSNEKLFF

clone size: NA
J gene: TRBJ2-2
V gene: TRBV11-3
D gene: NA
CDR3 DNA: TGTGCCAGCAGGCGATACAGGGATTTCCCCGGGGAGCTGTTTTTT
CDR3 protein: CASRRYRDFPGELFF

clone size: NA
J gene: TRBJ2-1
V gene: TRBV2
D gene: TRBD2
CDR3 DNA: TGTGCCAGCCTCCCGATAGGTGTGCGGGGGGGCCCGGTCTTC
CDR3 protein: CASLPIGVRGGPVF

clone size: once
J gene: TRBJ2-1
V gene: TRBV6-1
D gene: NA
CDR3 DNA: TGTGCCAGCGGCCAGTTCGTTGAGCAGTTCTTC
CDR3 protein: CASGQFVEQFF

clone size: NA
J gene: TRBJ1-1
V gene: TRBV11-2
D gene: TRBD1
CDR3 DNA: TGTGCCAGCAGCTACCAGGGGGCCACTGAAGCTTTCTTT
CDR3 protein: CASSYQGATEAFF

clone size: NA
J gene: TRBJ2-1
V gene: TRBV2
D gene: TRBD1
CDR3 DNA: TGTGCCAGCAGGAGGGACAGGACCTCCTACAATGAGCAGTTCTTC
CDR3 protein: CASRRDRTSYNEQFF

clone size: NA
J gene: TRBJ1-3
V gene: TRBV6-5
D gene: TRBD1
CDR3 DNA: TGTGCCAGCAGCCTAGGACAGGGGACTGGAAACACCATATATTTT
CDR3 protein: CASSLGQGTGNTIYF

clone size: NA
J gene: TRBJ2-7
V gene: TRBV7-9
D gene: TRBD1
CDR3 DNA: TGTGCCAGCAGCTTAGGGCAGGGGGCGGTCGAGCAGTACTTC
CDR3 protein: CASSLGQGAVEQYF

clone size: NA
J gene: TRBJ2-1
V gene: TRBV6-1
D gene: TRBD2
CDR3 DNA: TGTGCCAGCAGTGAATTTAGCGGGGGGCCCTACCACAATGAGCAGTTCTTC
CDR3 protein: CASSEFSGGPYHNEQFF

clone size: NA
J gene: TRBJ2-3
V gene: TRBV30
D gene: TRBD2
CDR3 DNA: TGTGCCTGGAGTGGGAAAGCGGGGTTTCCCTTTCATACGCAGTATTTT
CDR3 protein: CAWSGKAGFPFHTQYF

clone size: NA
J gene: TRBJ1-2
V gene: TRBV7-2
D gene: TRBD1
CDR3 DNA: TGTGCCAGCAGCTTAAGGACAGGGATTCTATCCTATGGCTACACCTTC
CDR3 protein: CASSLRTGILSYGYTF

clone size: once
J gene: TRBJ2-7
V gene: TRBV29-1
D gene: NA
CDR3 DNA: TGCAGCGCCTACAGGGGAGGCGAGCAGTACTTC
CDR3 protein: CSAYRGGEQYF

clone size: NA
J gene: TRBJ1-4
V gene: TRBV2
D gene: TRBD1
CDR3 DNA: TGTGCCAGCAGTGAAGGAACAGGGGGGCGATGGGAAAAACTGTTTTTT
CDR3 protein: CASSEGTGGRWEKLFF

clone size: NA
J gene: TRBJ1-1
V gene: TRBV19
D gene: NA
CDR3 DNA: TGTGCCAGTAGTATAGTGGGGGGGAAAGCTTTCTTT
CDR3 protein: CASSIVGGKAFF

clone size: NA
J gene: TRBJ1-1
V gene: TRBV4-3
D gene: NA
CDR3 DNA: TGCGCCAGCAGCCAAGATTTGGGCAGTGAAGCTTTCTTT
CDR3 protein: CASSQDLGSEAFF

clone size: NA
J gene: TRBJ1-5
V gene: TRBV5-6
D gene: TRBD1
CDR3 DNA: TGTGCCAGCAGCCTGACAGGGCTCAGCAATCAGCCCCAGCATTTT
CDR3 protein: CASSLTGLSNQPQHF

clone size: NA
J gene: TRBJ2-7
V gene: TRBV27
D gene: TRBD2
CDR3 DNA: TGTGCCAGCAGTTTCGGGGGGGCCTCTTTCTACGAGCAGTACTTC
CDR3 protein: CASSFGGASFYEQYF

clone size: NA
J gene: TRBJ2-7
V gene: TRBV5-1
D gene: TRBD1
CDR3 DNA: TGCGCCAGCGCGATACAGGGGGCCTCCTACGAGCAGTACTTC
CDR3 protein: CASAIQGASYEQYF

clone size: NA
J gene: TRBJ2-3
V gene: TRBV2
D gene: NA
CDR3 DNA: TGTGCCAGCAGTCTGGTGCGGGTGGCAGATACGCAGTATTTT
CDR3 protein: CASSLVRVADTQYF

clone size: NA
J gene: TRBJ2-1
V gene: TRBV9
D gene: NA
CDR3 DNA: TGTGCCAGCAGCTACTACAATGAGCAGTTCTTC
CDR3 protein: CASSYYNEQFF

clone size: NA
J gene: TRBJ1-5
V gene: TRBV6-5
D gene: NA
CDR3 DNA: TGTGCCAGCAGTAGACAGTCCCTCAATCAGCCCCAGCATTTT
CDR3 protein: CASSRQSLNQPQHF

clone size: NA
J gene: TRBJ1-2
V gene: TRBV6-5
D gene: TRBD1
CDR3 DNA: TGTGCCAGCAGCGCAGGGGGCGGGCTGAGAGGCTACACCTTC
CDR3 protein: CASSAGGGLRGYTF

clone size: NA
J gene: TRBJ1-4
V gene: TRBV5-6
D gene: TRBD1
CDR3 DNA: TGTGCCAGCAGCCTTCGTCCACAGGGGTATGAAAAACTGTTTTTT
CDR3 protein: CASSLRPQGYEKLFF

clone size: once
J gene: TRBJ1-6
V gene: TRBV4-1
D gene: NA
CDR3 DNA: TGCGCCAGCAGCCAAACCCGTCAGGTTCAATCACCCCTCCACTTT
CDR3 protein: CASSQTRQVQSPLHF

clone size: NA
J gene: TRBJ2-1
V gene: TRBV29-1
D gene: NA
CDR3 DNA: TGCAGCGGGAGTAGTTACAATGAGCAGTTCTTC
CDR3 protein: CSGSSYNEQFF

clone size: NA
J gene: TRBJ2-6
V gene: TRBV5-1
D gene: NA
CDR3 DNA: TGCGCCAGCAGCTTGTTATCCGGGACAGCGGGCTCTGGGGCCAACGTCCTGACTTTC
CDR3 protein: CASSLLSGTAGSGANVLTF

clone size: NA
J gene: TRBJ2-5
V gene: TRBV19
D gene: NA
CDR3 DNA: TGTGCCAGTAGTGGCGGGTCAGAGACCCAGTACTTC
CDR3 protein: CASSGGSETQYF

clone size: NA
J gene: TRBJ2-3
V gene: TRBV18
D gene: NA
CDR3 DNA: TGTGCCAGCTCACCTCCGAGGAGCACAGATACGCAGTATTTT
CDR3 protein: CASSPPRSTDTQYF

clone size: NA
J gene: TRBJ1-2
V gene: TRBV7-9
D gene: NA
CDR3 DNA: TGTGCCAGCAGTCCCGGAGGTGAGGGCTCCTCGGACTATGGCTACACCTTC
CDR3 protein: CASSPGGEGSSDYGYTF

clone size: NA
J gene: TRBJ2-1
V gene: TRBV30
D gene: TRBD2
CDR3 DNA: TGTGCCTGGAGTCTACCGGGACTAGCGGGCTACAATGAGCAGTTCTTC
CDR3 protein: CAWSLPGLAGYNEQFF

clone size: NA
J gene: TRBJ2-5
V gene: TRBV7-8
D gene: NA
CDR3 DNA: TGTGCCAGCAGCCCCGGGACTGTGGGAGAGACCCAGTACTTC
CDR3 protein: CASSPGTVGETQYF

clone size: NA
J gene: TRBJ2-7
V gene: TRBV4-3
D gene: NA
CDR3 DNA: TGCGCCAGCAGCCCCGAGCTGACAGCCTCCTACGAGCAGTACTTC
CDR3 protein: CASSPELTASYEQYF

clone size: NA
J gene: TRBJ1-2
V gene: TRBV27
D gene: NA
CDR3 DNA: TGTGCCAGCACCCAAGGAACCACAGGGAGCCATGGCTACACCTTC
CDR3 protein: CASTQGTTGSHGYTF